Presented here are 5 T cell receptor beta chains from one specimen sequenced in a study of regulatory T cells in long-lasting Graves disease (dated by TCRdb to the early 2020s). The library was prepared using multiplex PCR. The sequencing machine was an Illumina HiSeq 4000. iRepertoire HTBI primers and Arm-PCR amplification of CDR3 regions were used to construct TCR beta libraries. TCRdb ran its own pipeline on the public reads, namely fastp trimming at Q25 and MiXCR clone calling, and kept in-frame beta chains. Rows are unified per CDR3 protein, each entry keeping the most common DNA and genes. The sample table shows fewer than 650,000 distinct CDR3 sequences, and 15% to 20% are seen once. The ten largest clones take up under 20% of the sample. The time point label on this specimen signifies: newly diagnosed GD, antithyroid drugs for less than 3 months. For both TCR sequencing and RNA sequencing, RNA was extracted from PBMCs using TRIzol.

The data also belong to a second study, concerning T cells in Graves' hyperthyroidism and ophthalmopathy.

The sample was peripheral blood mononuclear cells (PBMCs), taken at new diagnosis, from a patient treated with antithyroid drugs. Receptors originate from a woman in her twenties or thirties with Graves disease. Donor details come from another sample of the same person, matched by shared clones.

In this sample, this clonotype turned up many times. The rearrangement joins TRBV6-5 to TRBJ2-5, with TRBD2 matching 7 bases. CDR1 MNHEY and CDR2 SVGAGI come from the germline V gene. The CDR3 has 14 amino acids. J lost 6 bases, V lost 3 bases, and 7 bases had no gene match. The CDR3 DNA follows: TGTGCCAGCAGTTATCGCGGGAGAGCCCAGACCCAGTACTTC. Protein: CASSYRGRAQTQYF.

This clonotype was observed many times. The chain couples TRBV27 to TRBJ2-3; D is perhaps TRBD2 (6 bases). V shed 4 bases and J shed 0 bases, with 17 bases lying between them. CDR1 MNHEY and CDR2 SMNVEV come from the germline V gene (reference sequence). CDR3 length equals 17 residues. Here the CDR3 reads CASSSAGSSFSTDTQYF. The CDR3, as DNA: TGTGCCAGCAGTTCCGCCGGGAGCTCCTTTAGCACAGATACGCAGTATTTT.

Details on this clonotype: A much larger clone lies one base from this, so it may be a read error. This chain links TRBV6-1 with TRBJ1-1; D possibly corresponds to TRBD1 (6 bases). The V gene lost 8 bases and the J gene lost 5 bases, with 12 bases spanning the gap. Germline-derived CDR1 and CDR2 are MNHNS and SASEGT. The CDR3 consists of 12 residues. In nucleotides, the CDR3 is TGTGCCAGCGGTACAGGGCTAACTGAAGCTTTCTTT. Protein: CASGTGLTEAFF.

Ten or more counts support this clonotype. V is TRBV28 and J is TRBJ2-2; 8 bases match TRBD2. Germline CDR1 reads MDHEN; CDR2 reads SYDVKM. The CDR3 length is 14 residues. The ends lost 2 bases at V and 9 bases at J; junction bases unmatched: 5. CDR3 sequence reads: CASSLTAGGRELFF. The CDR3 DNA follows: TGTGCCAGCAGTTTAACGGCGGGAGGCCGGGAGCTGTTTTTT.

This clonotype was observed many times. V is TRBV11-3 and J is TRBJ2-1; 9 bases are a match to TRBD2. Per germline, CDR1 SGHNT and CDR2 YENEEA. This CDR3 contains 15 residues. J lost 6 bases, V lost 5 bases, and 8 bases had no gene match. CDR3 nucleotide sequence: TGTGCCAGCAGCACCTCTAGCGGGATAGGCAATGAGCAGTTCTTC. This codes for CASSTSSGIGNEQFF.